One and the same sample provided the 26 T cell receptor beta chains below, sequenced in a study of T cell repertoires in cytomegalovirus infection. Using its own MiXCR run on the reads, TCRdb lists one record per CDR3 protein. The sample contains hundreds of thousands of distinct CDR3 sequences, almost 30% of which appear only once. Their recognized antigens are unknown. Specimen: cultured PBMCs, collected from culture after CMV antigen stimulation. Source of these receptors: a human donor in good health (CMV status not recorded). Some clones in this sample may be carry-over from other donors' samples.

The V call is TRBV7-2, the J call TRBJ1-1; a weak D match, TRBD1 (6 bases). The germline V gene encodes CDR1 SGHTA and CDR2 FQGNSA. The length of the CDR3 is 16 residues. Trimming took off 1 base at V and 6 bases at J, with 18 bases between the two ends. The CDR3 loop is CASSLVGGGGRAEAFF. Written as DNA, the CDR3 is TGTGCCAGCAGCTTAGTCGGGGGGGGGGGGCGGGCTGAAGCTTTCTTT.

This clonotype was observed a handful of times. The rearrangement joins TRBV27 to TRBJ1-6, with D uncertain. The CDR3 loop spans 15 amino acids. The germline V gene has CDR1 MNHEY and CDR2 SMNVEV (reference sequence). V dropped 3 bases and J dropped 13 bases, with 19 bases sitting between them. The CDR3 DNA reads TGTGCCAGCAGTTTTAAGGTCGCCTCCGGGAGTCCCCTCCACTTT. The encoded protein is CASSFKVASGSPLHF.

The chain employs TRBV6-8 and TRBJ1-1, with unresolved D. Germline-derived CDR1 and CDR2 are MNHGY and SAAAGT. The CDR3 loop spans 14 amino acids. V was cut by 2 bases and J by 0 bases, with 7 bases left in between. CDR3 DNA sequence: TGTGCCAGCAGTTACGGTGGGATGAACACTGAAGCTTTCTTT. Amino acids: CASSYGGMNTEAFF.

This clonotype was recorded at least ten times. The chain employs TRBV6-1 and TRBJ1-6; D is possibly TRBD1 (5 bases). In germline, CDR1 is MNHNS, CDR2 SASEGT. CDR3 length equals 14 residues. The ends were cut back, 5 bases at V and 6 bases at J, with 11 bases in the middle. The CDR3 nucleotides read TGTGCCAGCAGTTTAGAGGGGCTTAATTCACCCCTCCACTTT. This gives the protein CASSLEGLNSPLHF.

This clonotype was seen a handful of times. CDR3 sequence: CASSLDRATEAFF. CDR3 nucleotides: TGTGCCAGCAGTTTGGACAGGGCCACTGAAGCTTTCTTT. The chain carries TRBV2 and TRBJ1-1; TRBD1 matches at 8 bases. The CDR3 runs to 13 residues. Trimming cost V 5 bases and J 4 bases; bases outside gene matches: 3. CDR1 is SNHLY and CDR2 is FYNNEI in the germline V gene.

About this clonotype itself: Sequence at one end of the junction differs from germline and may be a read error. The genes are TRBV7-8 and TRBJ1-2, with TRBD1 matching over 7 bases. CDR1 is SGHVS, CDR2 FQNEAQ, per germline. The CDR3 length is 14 residues. The CDR3 sequence: CASSLASGGGGYTF. CDR3 in DNA: TGTGCCAGCAGCCTAGCCTCAGGGGGGGGCGGCTACACCTTC. Full variable domain (rest looked up from reference TRBV7-8 and TRBJ1-2): GAGVSQSPRYKVAKRGQDVALRCDPISGHVSLFWYQQALGQGPEFLTYFQNEAQLDKSGLPSDRFFAERPEGSVSTLKIQRTQQEDSAVYLCASSLASGGGGYTFGSGTRLTVV.

The chain joins TRBV20-1 to TRBJ2-7, with 7 bases matching TRBD1. Losses at the gene ends were 7 bases for V and 2 bases for J; bases not matched to a gene: 8. The CDR3 length is 13 residues. Germline assignment: CDR1 DFQATT and CDR2 SNEGSKA (reference sequence). In DNA form, the CDR3 reads TGCAGTGGATCGACAGGGCCAACCTACGAGCAGTACTTC. It codes for CSGSTGPTYEQYF.

This clonotype was seen a few times. The rearrangement uses TRBV7-9 and TRBJ2-1; D call uncertain. Germline V CDR1 and CDR2: SEHNR, FQNEAQ (reference sequence). V was shortened by 0 bases and J by 4 bases, with 10 bases between the two germline ends. This CDR3 is built from 15 residues. In DNA form, the CDR3 reads TGTGCCAGCAGCTTAGCGGAGACAATTTACAATGAGCAGTTCTTC. Its translation is CASSLAETIYNEQFF.

A few counts support this clonotype. The rearrangement links TRBV7-2 to TRBJ1-1; D might be TRBD1 (6 bases). Germline CDR1 and CDR2: SGHTA and FQGNSA. The length of the CDR3 is 13 residues. Trimming shortened V by 6 bases and J by 3 bases, and 11 bases separated the two germline ends. The CDR3 reads CASSPAGDTEAFF. CDR3 DNA sequence: TGTGCCAGCAGTCCCGCAGGGGACACTGAAGCTTTCTTT. Together with reference TRBV7-2 and TRBJ1-1, the CDR3 gives the full variable domain: GAGVSQSPSNKVTEKGKDVELRCDPISGHTALYWYRQSLGQGLEFLIYFQGNSAPDKSGLPSDRFSAERTGGSVSTLTIQRTQQEDSAVYLCASSPAGDTEAFFGQGTRLTVV.

This clonotype was seen at least ten times. V is TRBV12-3 or TRBV12-4 and J is TRBJ2-1; D is undetermined. With 6 bases removed from V and 6 bases from J, the gap between germline ends came to 9 bases. The CDR3 totals 12 residues. The CDR3 spells CASSLGSNEQFF. The DNA of the CDR3 is TGTGCCAGCAGCTTGGGGTCCAATGAGCAGTTCTTC.

The chain joins TRBV10-3 to TRBJ1-5; D remains unclear. Per the germline V gene, CDR1 is ENHRY and CDR2 is SYGVKD. V gave up 3 bases and J gave up 9 bases, with 9 bases separating them. The CDR3 covers 12 residues. The CDR3 DNA reads TGTGCCATCAGTGAAGCAGCGGGGCCCCAGCATTTT. Protein: CAISEAAGPQHF.

The V call is TRBV27, the J call TRBJ1-5; 8 nucleotides line up with TRBD1. The V segment lost 6 bases and the J segment 3 bases; nucleotides outside the gene matches: 7. The length of the CDR3 is 15 residues. The germline V gene has CDR1 MNHEY and CDR2 SMNVEV (reference sequence). CDR3: CASRAGTGDNQPQHF. The DNA for the CDR3 is TGTGCCAGCAGGGCCGGGACAGGCGACAATCAGCCCCAGCATTTT.

The rearrangement links TRBV28 to TRBJ2-3, with 7 bases lining up with TRBD2. CDR1 and CDR2 (germline): MDHEN, SYDVKM. This CDR3 is 15 amino acids long. V gave up 2 bases and J gave up 3 bases; unmatched junction bases: 5. The CDR3 reads CASSLAGVETDTQYF. In DNA form, the CDR3 reads TGTGCCAGCAGTTTAGCGGGAGTCGAGACAGATACGCAGTATTTT.

In its sample, this clonotype was seen a few times. The chain employs TRBV19 and TRBJ1-2; no clear D. V was cut by 4 bases and J by 8 bases, with 11 bases left in between. The CDR3 loop spans 12 amino acids. Germline V gives CDR1 LNHDA, CDR2 SQIVND (reference sequence). In nucleotides, the CDR3 is TGTGCCAGTAGTACCACAGTAGGCGGCTACACCTTC. Translated, it gives CASSTTVGGYTF.

This clonotype was observed a few times. This chain uses TRBV6-1 with TRBJ2-7, with 8 bases identical to TRBD1. CDR3 size: 16 residues. Germline CDR1 and CDR2: MNHNS and SASEGT. V was pared by 6 bases and J by 6 bases, with 16 bases of the junction left unmatched. The DNA for the CDR3 is TGTGCCAGCAGAGACAGGGGCCTACCTGGTCCTCGCGAGCAGTACTTC. Its translation is CASRDRGLPGPREQYF.

The genes are TRBV5-4 and TRBJ2-3; the D is unclear. CDR1 and CDR2 from the germline V gene are SGHNT and YYREEE (reference sequence). Trimming stripped 6 bases from V and 0 bases from J, with 5 bases between. This CDR3 comprises 12 residues. The CDR3, as DNA: TGTGCCAGCAAATCTAGCACAGATACGCAGTATTTT. Residues: CASKSSTDTQYF.

This clonotype was observed a few times. V usage is TRBV10-3 and J usage is TRBJ2-7; 8 bases match TRBD2. The ends lost 6 bases at V and 1 base at J; junction bases unmatched: 11. The CDR3 loop spans 16 amino acids. Per germline, CDR1 ENHRY and CDR2 SYGVKD. The CDR3 sequence is CAIRTSGESQSYEQYF. In nucleotides, the CDR3 is TGTGCCATCAGAACTAGCGGAGAAAGTCAATCCTACGAGCAGTACTTC.

J is TRBJ2-2 and V is TRBV6-5; 7 bases agree with TRBD1. CDR1 and CDR2 from the germline V gene are MNHEY and SVGAGI. The J segment lost 1 base and the V segment lost 6 bases, leaving 11 bases of the junction unmatched. The CDR3 spans 17 residues. This chain's CDR3 is CASSPPHRGRNTGELFF. In nucleotides, the CDR3 is TGTGCCAGCAGCCCCCCTCACAGGGGTAGGAACACCGGGGAGCTGTTTTTT.

V gene TRBV7-2 combines with J gene TRBJ2-7, with 7 bases that match TRBD2. Germline V gives CDR1 SGHTA, CDR2 FQGNSA. J lost 7 bases, V lost 5 bases, and 8 bases had no gene match. This CDR3 is 13 amino acids long. CDR3 residues: CASSIRQAGEQYF. The DNA of the CDR3 is TGTGCCAGCAGCATCAGGCAAGCGGGAGAGCAGTACTTC.

This chain connects TRBV7-9 to TRBJ2-5, with TRBD2 as a possible D gene (5 bases). V lost 5 bases and J 2 bases, leaving 12 bases between the germline ends. CDR1 is SEHNR and CDR2 is FQNEAQ in the germline V gene (reference sequence). The CDR3 runs to 14 residues. CDR3 DNA: TGTGCCAGCAGCGCCCCGGGGTGGCAAGAGACCCAGTACTTC. Translation gives CASSAPGWQETQYF.

The V and J genes are TRBV6-5 and TRBJ1-3; unclear D gene. The CDR3 loop spans 12 amino acids. The ends were cut back, 3 bases at V and 4 bases at J, with 4 bases in the middle. CDR1 is MNHEY, CDR2 SVGAGI, per germline. In DNA form, the CDR3 reads TGTGCCAGCAGTTATGGGGGAAACACCATATATTTT. It encodes CASSYGGNTIYF.

There are a few counts of this clonotype. The chain couples TRBV7-2 to TRBJ2-1; 7 bases are a match to TRBD2. V lost 3 bases, J lost 8 bases, and 10 bases stayed unmatched. Germline CDR1 SGHTA, CDR2 FQGNSA. The CDR3 length is 15 residues. DNA for the CDR3: TGTGCCAGCAGCTTGGGCAGCGGGAATGTCCATGAGCAGTTCTTC. Amino acids: CASSLGSGNVHEQFF. Complete variable domain (other parts from reference TRBV7-2 and TRBJ2-1): GAGVSQSPSNKVTEKGKDVELRCDPISGHTALYWYRQSLGQGLEFLIYFQGNSAPDKSGLPSDRFSAERTGGSVSTLTIQRTQQEDSAVYLCASSLGSGNVHEQFFGPGTRLTVL.

The V call is TRBV7-8, the J call TRBJ1-5; no clear D. Germline assignment: CDR1 SGHVS and CDR2 FQNEAQ. The ends were cut back, 4 bases at V and 9 bases at J, with 16 bases in the middle. The CDR3 consists of 14 residues. The CDR3 DNA sequence: TGTGCCAGCAGCTCCCGGACGGCCCAGAGGCCCCAGCATTTT. Translation gives CASSSRTAQRPQHF.

Points on this clonotype: A much larger clone lies a single base off, so this may be a read error. The chain has TRBV4-1 and TRBJ1-2, with D perhaps matching TRBD1 (5 bases). Germline CDR1 MGHRA, CDR2 YSYEKL. Trimming removed 3 bases at V and 8 bases at J, with 16 bases between. The CDR3 runs to 14 residues. Here the CDR3 reads CASSHSEGEHGYTF. CDR3 in DNA: TGCGCCAGCAGCCACTCGGAAGGGGAGCACGGCTACACCTTC.

This clonotype occurred a few times. The genes are TRBV7-3 and TRBJ2-1, with TRBD2 matching 14 bases. Per the germline V gene, CDR1 is SGHTA and CDR2 is FQGTGA. Trimming at V came to 5 bases and at J to 8 bases, leaving 8 bases not matched to a gene. The CDR3 is 16 amino acids. The CDR3 spells CASSARLAGGPDEQFF. The CDR3 bases are TGTGCCAGCAGCGCAAGACTAGCGGGAGGGCCCGATGAGCAGTTCTTC.

The chain links TRBV12-3 or TRBV12-4 to TRBJ1-1; the D is unclear. This CDR3 is built from 14 residues. V was trimmed by 2 bases and J by 3 bases, leaving 10 bases between them. The chain's CDR3 is CASSLSMMDTEAFF. CDR3 nucleotides: TGTGCCAGCAGTTTAAGTATGATGGACACTGAAGCTTTCTTT.